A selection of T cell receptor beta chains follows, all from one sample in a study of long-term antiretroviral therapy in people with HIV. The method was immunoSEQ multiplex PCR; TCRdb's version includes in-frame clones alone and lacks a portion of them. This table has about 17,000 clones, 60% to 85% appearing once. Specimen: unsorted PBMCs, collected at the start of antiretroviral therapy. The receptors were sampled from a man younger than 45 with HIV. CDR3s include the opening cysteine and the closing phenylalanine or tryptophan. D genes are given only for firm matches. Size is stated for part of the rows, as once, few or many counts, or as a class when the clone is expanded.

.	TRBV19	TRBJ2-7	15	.	CASSNGGTNQYEQYF	TGTGCCAGTAGTAATGGGGGGACCAATCAATACGAGCAGTACTTC
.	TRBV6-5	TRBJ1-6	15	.	CASSYGVLNNSPLHF	TGTGCCAGCAGTTACGGGGTTCTTAATAATTCACCCCTCCACTTT
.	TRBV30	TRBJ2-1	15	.	CASLREGITYNEQFF	TGTGCCTCCTTGAGGGAAGGAATTACCTACAATGAGCAGTTCTTC
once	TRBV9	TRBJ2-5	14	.	CASSVGSDQETQYF	TGTGCCAGCAGCGTAGGTTCAGACCAAGAGACCCAGTACTTC
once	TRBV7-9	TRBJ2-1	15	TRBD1	CASSLMAGGNDEQFF	TGTGCCAGCAGCTTAATGGCAGGGGGCAACGATGAGCAGTTCTTC
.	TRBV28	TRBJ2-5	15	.	CASSLMTAYQETQYF	TGTGCCAGCAGTTTAATGACAGCGTACCAAGAGACCCAGTACTTC
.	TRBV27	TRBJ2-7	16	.	CASSLYPGGPSYEQYF	TGTGCCAGCAGTTTATATCCGGGCGGGCCCTCCTACGAGCAGTACTTC
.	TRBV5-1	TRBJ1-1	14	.	CASSLEAGSTEAFF	TGCGCCAGCAGCTTGGAAGCAGGGAGCACTGAAGCTTTCTTT
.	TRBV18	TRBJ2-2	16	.	CASSPPMNSNTGELFF	TGTGCCAGCTCACCACCAATGAACAGCAACACCGGGGAGCTGTTTTTT
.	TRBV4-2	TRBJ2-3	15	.	CASSHGDGNTDTQYF	TGTGCCAGCAGCCACGGGGACGGAAACACAGATACGCAGTATTTT
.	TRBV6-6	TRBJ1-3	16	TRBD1	CASSSGTGASGNTIYF	TGTGCCAGCAGTTCCGGGACAGGGGCTTCCGGAAACACCATATATTTT
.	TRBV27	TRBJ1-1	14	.	CASSLRGSNTEAFF	TGTGCCAGCAGTTTGCGGGGGTCCAACACTGAAGCTTTCTTT
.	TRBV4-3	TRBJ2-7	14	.	CASSEGTTSYEQYF	TGCGCCAGCTCCGAGGGGACAACCTCCTACGAGCAGTACTTC
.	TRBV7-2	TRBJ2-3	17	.	CASSLVVSAASTDTQYF	TGTGCCAGCAGCTTAGTAGTATCAGCGGCTAGCACAGATACGCAGTATTTT
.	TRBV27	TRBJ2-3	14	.	CASHLSGGSDTQYF	TGTGCCAGCCACCTATCGGGTGGATCAGATACGCAGTATTTT
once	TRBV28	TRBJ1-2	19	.	CASSSRSSPQGKNNYGYTF	TGTGCCAGCAGTTCCCGATCTTCTCCCCAGGGGAAAAATAACTATGGCTACACCTTC
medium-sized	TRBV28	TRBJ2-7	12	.	CASSQGGDEQYF	TGTGCCAGCAGTCAGGGGGGAGACGAGCAGTACTTC
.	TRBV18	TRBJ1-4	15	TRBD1	CASSGQGATNEKLFF	TGTGCCAGCTCGGGACAGGGGGCAACTAATGAAAAACTGTTTTTT
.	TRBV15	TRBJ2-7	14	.	CATSRTGFSYEQYF	TGTGCCACCAGCAGAACAGGATTCTCCTACGAGCAGTACTTC
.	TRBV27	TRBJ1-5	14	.	CASSSRRDNQPQHF	TGTGCCAGCAGTTCAAGACGGGACAATCAGCCCCAGCATTTT
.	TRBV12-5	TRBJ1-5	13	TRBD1	CASAQTGGQPQHF	TGTGCTAGTGCCCAGACAGGGGGACAGCCCCAGCATTTT
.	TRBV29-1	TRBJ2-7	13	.	CSVRRDLSYEQYF	TGCAGCGTCCGTCGAGACCTTTCCTACGAGCAGTACTTC
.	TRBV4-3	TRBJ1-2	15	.	CASSPAGTPNYGYTF	TGCGCCAGCAGCCCCGCCGGGACACCGAACTATGGCTACACCTTC
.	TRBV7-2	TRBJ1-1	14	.	CASSLSGGGTEAFF	TGTGCCAGCAGCCTTTCCGGGGGGGGCACTGAAGCTTTCTTT
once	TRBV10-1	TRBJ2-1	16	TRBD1	CASSPRGQGDYNEQFF	TGCGCCAGCAGTCCTCGGGGACAGGGGGACTACAATGAGCAGTTCTTC
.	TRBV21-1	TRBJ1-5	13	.	CASRDRGVQPQHF	TGTGCCAGTCGGGACAGGGGGGTTCAGCCCCAGCATTTT
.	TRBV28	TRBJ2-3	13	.	CASSWDSTDTQYF	TGTGCCAGCAGTTGGGACAGCACAGATACGCAGTATTTT
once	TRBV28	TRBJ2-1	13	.	CASSLSPLNEQFF	TGTGCCAGCAGTTTATCGCCCCTCAATGAGCAGTTCTTC
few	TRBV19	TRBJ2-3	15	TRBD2	CASTPGGYSTDTQYF	TGTGCCAGTACCCCCGGGGGGTATAGCACAGATACGCAGTATTTT
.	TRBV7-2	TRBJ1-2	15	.	CASSLAEGFKYGYTF	TGTGCCAGCAGCTTAGCGGAGGGGTTTAAGTATGGCTACACCTTC
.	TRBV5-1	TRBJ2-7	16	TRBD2	CASSLDLAGGRIEQYF	TGCGCCAGCAGCTTGGATCTAGCGGGGGGGCGAATCGAGCAGTACTTC
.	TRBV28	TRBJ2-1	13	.	CANTPGLLNEQFF	TGTGCCAACACACCGGGACTGCTCAATGAGCAGTTCTTC
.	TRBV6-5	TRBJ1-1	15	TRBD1	CASSYPGQGATEAFF	TGTGCCAGCAGTTACCCTGGACAGGGGGCGACGGAAGCTTTCTTT
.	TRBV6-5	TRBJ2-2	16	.	CASSSPILGVAGELFF	TGTGCCAGCAGTTCCCCAATCCTGGGGGTTGCCGGGGAGCTGTTTTTT
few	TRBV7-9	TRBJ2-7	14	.	CASSLVQGNYEQYF	TGTGCCAGCAGCTTAGTCCAGGGAAACTACGAGCAGTACTTC
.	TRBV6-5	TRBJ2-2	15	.	CASRFANANTGELFF	TGTGCCAGCAGGTTCGCTAACGCGAACACCGGGGAGCTGTTTTTT
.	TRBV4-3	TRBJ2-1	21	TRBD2	CASSPDPILAGGSPSYNEQFF	TGCGCCAGCAGCCCCGACCCAATACTAGCGGGAGGGTCCCCTTCCTACAATGAGCAGTTCTTC
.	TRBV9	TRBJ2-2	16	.	CASSVEGTPNTGELFF	TGTGCCAGCAGCGTAGAGGGGACACCAAACACCGGGGAGCTGTTTTTT
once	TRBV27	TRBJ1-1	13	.	CASSLEGMTEAFF	TGTGCCAGCAGTTTAGAGGGCATGACTGAAGCTTTCTTT
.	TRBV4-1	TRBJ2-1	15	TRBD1	CASSPGTGVGNEQFF	TGCGCCAGCAGCCCCGGAACAGGGGTAGGGAATGAGCAGTTCTTC
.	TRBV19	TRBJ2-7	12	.	CASSSGVYEQYF	TGTGCCAGTAGTTCCGGGGTCTACGAGCAGTACTTC
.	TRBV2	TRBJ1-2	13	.	CASSRDAGYGYTF	TGTGCCAGCAGTCGGGACGCAGGCTATGGCTACACCTTC
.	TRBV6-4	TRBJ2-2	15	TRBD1	CASSDGTGDTGELFF	TGTGCCAGCAGTGACGGGACAGGGGACACCGGGGAGCTGTTTTTT
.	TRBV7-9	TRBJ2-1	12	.	CASSWGVNEQFF	TGTGCCAGCAGCTGGGGTGTGAATGAGCAGTTCTTC